This T cell receptor (beta chain) emerged from a study of regulatory and conventional T cells in RAG deficiency. The assay was immunoSEQ multiplex PCR, and TCRdb's table has in-frame clones only and misses some. The repertoire has approximately 28,000 clones, 90% to 95% of them found once; the top ten carry over 0.15%. As concerns this clone: Antigen unknown.

Germline-derived CDR1 and CDR2 are SGHAT and FQNNGV. V shed 3 bases and J shed 8 bases, with 10 bases lying between them. This CDR3 has 13 amino acids. The study's findings and limits: Shannon entropy fell and Simpson indices rose in RAG-deficient patients.

Genomic DNA came from blood conventional CD4+ T cells gated CD25-low CD127-high. These sequences were also reported in another study, on regulatory T cells. That publication notes: Primers: 52 TRBV forward and 13 TRBJ reverse. In patients, unique TRB V-J pairs were restricted and V/J usage skewed, especially in Tregs.

Sequences were obtained from CD25- CD4+ T cells sorted from blood. This sequence was found in a human donor in good health. The J gene is TRBJ1-4, the V gene TRBV11-2; no clear D. The DNA for the CDR3 is TGTGCCAGCAGCTTGGGCTATTGGGAAAAACTGTTTTTT. Residues: CASSLGYWEKLFF.